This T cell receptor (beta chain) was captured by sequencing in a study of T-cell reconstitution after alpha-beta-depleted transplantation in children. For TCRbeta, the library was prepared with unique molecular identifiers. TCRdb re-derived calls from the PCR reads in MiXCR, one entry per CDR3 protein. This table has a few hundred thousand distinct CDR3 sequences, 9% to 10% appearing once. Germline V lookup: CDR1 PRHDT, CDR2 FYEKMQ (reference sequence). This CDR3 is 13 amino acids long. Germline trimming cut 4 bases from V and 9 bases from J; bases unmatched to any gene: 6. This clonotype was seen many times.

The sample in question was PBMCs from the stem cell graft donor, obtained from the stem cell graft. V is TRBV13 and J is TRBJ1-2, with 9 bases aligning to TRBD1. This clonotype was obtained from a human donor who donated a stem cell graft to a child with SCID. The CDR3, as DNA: TGTGCCAGCAGCTCGGGAGGACAGGGGAGCTACACCTTC. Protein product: CASSSGGQGSYTF.